This TCR beta chain came from a study of cytomegalovirus exposure and HLA in healthy donors. Notes on the study in general: Immune exposure information available was restricted to CMV serostatus. One variant, a missense change in DCLRE1C, was linked in a later analysis to TCR beta V- and J-gene trimming. In a later analysis, at a false discovery rate of 0.05, 16,951 TCR beta sequences were associated with HLA alleles.

With respect to this clone: Antigen: not known.

60 Vbeta and 13 Jbeta primers were used in PCR. Measured with immunoSEQ multiplex PCR; TCRdb has only the in-frame clones, and not every one. The sample has around 130,000 clones, 75% seen once. The sample taken for sequencing was PBMCs. The receptor was isolated from a middle-aged woman in good health and CMV-seropositive.

CDR3 sequence (DNA): TGTGCCAGCAGTTACGACGGAGGGTCGGGGGAGCTGTTTTTT. It specifies CASSYDGGSGELFF. This rearrangement joins TRBV6-5 to TRBJ2-2; a weak D match, TRBD2 (6 bases). With 2 bases removed from V and 8 bases from J, the gap between germline ends came to 12 bases. Germline V gene sequence: CDR1 MNHEY, CDR2 SVGAGI. The CDR3 is 14 residues long.